This T cell receptor beta chain was found in a study of T cell responses to AZD1222 COVID-19 vaccine. Assay used: immunoSEQ multiplex PCR; TCRdb lists only in-frame clones, some missing. Of about 49,000 clones in the sample, 70% to 85% were seen once. CDR1 SGHRS and CDR2 YFSETQ come from the germline V gene. V gave up 5 bases and J gave up 7 bases, with 15 bases separating them. This CDR3 comprises 13 residues. The specimen comprised peripheral blood, sampled on day 0 of MenACWY control vaccination. The sequence came from an adult in good health. This chain uses TRBV5-1 with TRBJ1-2; no firm D call. The CDR3 sequence is CASRPGPQGGYTF. Here the CDR3 DNA reads TGCGCCAGCAGGCCTGGACCGCAAGGTGGCTACACCTTC.